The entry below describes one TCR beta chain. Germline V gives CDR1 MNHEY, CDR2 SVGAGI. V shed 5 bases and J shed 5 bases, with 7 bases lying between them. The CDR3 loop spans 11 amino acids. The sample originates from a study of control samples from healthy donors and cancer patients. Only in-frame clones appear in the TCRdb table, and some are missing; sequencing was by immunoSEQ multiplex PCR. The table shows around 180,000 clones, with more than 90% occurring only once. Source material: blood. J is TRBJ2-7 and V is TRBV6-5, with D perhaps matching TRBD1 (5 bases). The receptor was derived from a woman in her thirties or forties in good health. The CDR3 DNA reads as TGTGCCAGCAGTCAGGGCAACGAGCAGTACTTC. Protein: CASSQGNEQYF.